A single sample is the source of the 26 T cell receptor beta chains below, sequenced in a study of shared clonotypes between healthy human individuals. Profiled with immunoSEQ multiplex PCR; TCRdb holds only in-frame clones, not every one. The data contain under 120,000 clones, less than 75% of them singletons. The sample was memory CD8+ T cells sorted from blood. Subset denoted: CD45RO+ cells pooled with CCR7-negative TemRA cells. These receptors came from a woman aged 25 to 45 in good health.

The chain carries TRBV6-4 and TRBJ2-4; D gene uncertain. Germline CDR1 and CDR2: MRHNA and SNTAGT. The CDR3 contains 14 residues. Trimming shortened V by 0 bases and J by 6 bases, and 9 bases separated the two germline ends. The CDR3 DNA reads as TGTGCCAGCAGTGACTCGTCAGACCTAAACATTCAGTACTTC. Translation gives CASSDSSDLNIQYF.

This clone was seen repeatedly, ten times or more. The J gene is TRBJ2-1, the V gene TRBV6-1; 9 bases fit TRBD2. Germline CDR1 is MNHNS and CDR2 is SASEGT. This CDR3 spans 14 amino acids. V lost 4 bases to trimming and J lost 4 bases; unmatched junction nucleotides: 2. The CDR3 coding sequence is TGTGCCAGCAGTGGGACTAGCGAGTACAATGAGCAGTTCTTC. As protein: CASSGTSEYNEQFF.

This chain links TRBV28 with TRBJ1-1, with D possibly matching TRBD1 (6 bases). The V end was cut by 4 bases, the J end by 0 bases, with 9 bases between. The germline CDR1 and CDR2 sequences are MDHEN and SYDVKM. The CDR3 sequence is 14 residues long. CDR3 protein: CASSSDRLNTEAFF. In DNA, the CDR3 is TGTGCCAGCAGTTCGGACAGATTGAACACTGAAGCTTTCTTT. The whole variable domain, filled in from reference TRBV28 and TRBJ1-1, reads DVKVTQSSRYLVKRTGEKVFLECVQDMDHENMFWYRQDPGLGLRLIYFSYDVKMKEKGDIPEGYSVSREKKERFSLILESASTNQTSMYLCASSSDRLNTEAFFGQGTRLTVV.

This clone was recorded once. Other nucleotide sequences from this sample produce the same CDR3. This chain links TRBV5-1 with TRBJ2-7, with 11 bases identical to TRBD1. The V segment lost 4 bases and the J segment 6 bases; nucleotides outside the gene matches: 6. The CDR3 covers 14 residues. Germline V gene sequence: CDR1 SGHRS, CDR2 YFSETQ. CDR3 region: CASSPGTGGLEQYF. The CDR3 coding sequence is TGCGCCAGCAGCCCTGGGACAGGGGGGCTCGAGCAGTACTTC.

The chain joins TRBV10-3 to TRBJ1-2, with a possible D match to TRBD1 (5 bases). Germline CDR1 ENHRY, CDR2 SYGVKD. V gave up 7 bases and J gave up 3 bases, with 12 bases separating them. This CDR3 is built from 13 residues. This chain's CDR3 is CAITGTDYYGYTF. CDR3 DNA: TGTGCCATCACCGGGACGGACTACTATGGCTACACCTTC.

The chain has TRBV27 and TRBJ2-7; weak D call: TRBD1 (6 bases). Trimming left V 6 bases short and J 2 bases short, with 11 bases between. Germline V gene sequence: CDR1 MNHEY, CDR2 SMNVEV (reference sequence). This CDR3 spans 13 amino acids. This CDR3 is CASSAGATYEQYF. For the CDR3, the DNA is TGTGCCAGCAGCGCAGGGGCCACCTACGAGCAGTACTTC.

The chain has TRBV6-5 and TRBJ1-6; 10 bases line up with TRBD1. Germline loops: CDR1 MNHEY, CDR2 SVGAGI. The CDR3 has 14 residues. The ends lost 5 bases at V and 10 bases at J; junction bases unmatched: 5. CDR3 amino acids: CASSDGQGGSPLHF. The CDR3 DNA reads as TGTGCCAGCAGTGACGGACAGGGGGGGTCACCCCTCCACTTT.

This chain uses TRBV11-3 with TRBJ2-2; TRBD2 might be the D (6 bases). Trimming pared 6 bases from V and 6 bases from J, leaving 14 bases between. CDR1 is SGHNT, CDR2 YENEEA, per germline. This CDR3 contains 14 residues. This CDR3 is CASSRDFPPGELFF. For the CDR3, the DNA is TGTGCCAGCAGTAGGGACTTCCCACCCGGGGAGCTGTTTTTT.

V is TRBV6-4 and J is TRBJ1-1, with a possible D match to TRBD1 (5 bases). Germline V gene data show CDR1 as MRHNA and CDR2 as SNTAGT. Deletions cut 6 bases from V and 6 bases from J, with 17 bases between. The CDR3 has 14 residues. The CDR3 DNA follows: TGTGCCAGCAGCCCTGGGGCGGAAACACCTGAAGCTTTCTTT. This translates into CASSPGAETPEAFF.

This rearrangement joins TRBV7-8 to TRBJ2-7; a weak D match, TRBD2 (6 bases). The germline V and J ends were trimmed by 1 base and 5 bases, with 27 bases remaining between them. CDR3 size: 19 residues. Per the germline V gene, CDR1 is SGHVS and CDR2 is FQNEAQ. CDR3 DNA sequence: TGTGCCAGCAGCTTAGGCGTGTCGGGGACTCACTACCGATGGCACGAGCAGTACTTC. Translating gives CASSLGVSGTHYRWHEQYF.

J is TRBJ2-5 and V is TRBV5-1, with 8 nucleotides matching TRBD1. V lost 1 base, J lost 4 bases, and 9 bases stayed unmatched. Germline V CDR1 and CDR2: SGHRS, YFSETQ. The CDR3 has 16 amino acids. CDR3 amino acids: CASSLLGTGWGETQYF. DNA for the CDR3: TGCGCCAGCAGCTTGCTCGGGACAGGTTGGGGAGAGACCCAGTACTTC.

This clone was seen more than once but under ten times. The chain links TRBV19 to TRBJ2-5, with D hard to call. CDR3 length: 11 amino acids. The V end was cut by 4 bases, the J end by 3 bases, with 3 bases between. Germline values: CDR1 LNHDA, CDR2 SQIVND (reference sequence). Written as DNA, the CDR3 is TGTGCCAGTAGTACTGAAGAGACCCAGTACTTC. It specifies CASSTEETQYF.

To note about this clone: Different DNA sequences within this sample yield the same CDR3. CDR3 nucleotide sequence: TGTGCCAGCAGCGCACAGGGAGTCGGGGAGCTGTTTTTT. It encodes CASSAQGVGELFF. The chain joins TRBV9 to TRBJ2-2; D is perhaps TRBD1 (6 bases). This CDR3 has 13 residues. CDR1 and CDR2 from the germline V gene are SGDLS and YYNGEE. Trimming left V 3 bases short and J 7 bases short, with 10 bases between.

This chain links TRBV6-5 with TRBJ2-7; D is perhaps TRBD1 or TRBD2 (5 bases each). With 5 bases removed from V and 5 bases from J, the gap between germline ends came to 16 bases. This CDR3 has 14 residues. Germline values: CDR1 MNHEY, CDR2 SVGAGI. Written as DNA, the CDR3 is TGTGCCAGCAGTCCGGGGCTAGCTATCCACGAGCAGTACTTC. This encodes CASSPGLAIHEQYF.

The V and J genes are TRBV2 and TRBJ2-7; D uncertain. The CDR3 runs 14 residues. Germline CDR1 SNHLY, CDR2 FYNNEI. Trimming took off 8 bases at V and 7 bases at J, with 21 bases between the two ends. CDR3 protein: CASAPWGYRVEQYF. In DNA, the CDR3 is TGTGCCAGCGCCCCGTGGGGATACCGCGTTGAGCAGTACTTC.

The chain has TRBV6-6 and TRBJ2-7, with D hard to call. This CDR3 spans 11 amino acids. From germline, CDR1 is MNHNY and CDR2 SVGAGI (reference sequence). V lost 4 bases and J lost 3, with 4 bases in between. This CDR3 reads CASSSYYEQYF. In DNA, the CDR3 is TGTGCCAGCAGTTCATACTACGAGCAGTACTTC.

This clone was found a few times. J is TRBJ2-1 and V is TRBV4-1; 10 bases agree with TRBD2. With 0 bases clipped from V and 6 bases from J, the junction kept 8 bases outside the gene matches. Germline CDR1 is MGHRA and CDR2 is YSYEKL. This CDR3 spans 17 amino acids. CDR3: CASSQDFLAGVPNEQFF. CDR3 nucleotides: TGCGCCAGCAGCCAAGACTTTCTAGCGGGAGTACCCAATGAGCAGTTCTTC.

This clone was counted only a few times. The CDR3 DNA reads TGTGCCAGCAGCCAAGGAGCGGGAGGGGGAAATGAGCAGTTCTTC. Its translation is CASSQGAGGGNEQFF. This chain connects TRBV14 to TRBJ2-1, with 10 bases lining up with TRBD2. Germline V gives CDR1 SGHDN, CDR2 FVKESK. CDR3 length: 15 amino acids. The V segment lost 1 base and the J segment 7 bases; nucleotides outside the gene matches: 4.

V is TRBV19 and J is TRBJ1-5; TRBD1 is a possible D gene (6 bases). Germline CDR1 is LNHDA and CDR2 is SQIVND (reference sequence). The CDR3 runs 13 residues. V lost 10 bases and J 6 bases, leaving 16 bases between the germline ends. CDR3 residues: CATLGQEFQPQHF. The CDR3, as DNA: TGTGCCACCCTGGGACAAGAGTTTCAGCCCCAGCATTTT.

The genes are TRBV27 and TRBJ1-2, with D unresolved. The CDR3 runs to 13 residues. Germline V gives CDR1 MNHEY, CDR2 SMNVEV (reference sequence). Trimming shortened V by 5 bases and J by 4 bases, and 11 bases separated the two germline ends. CDR3: CASSRMNFYGYTF. DNA for the CDR3: TGTGCCAGCAGTCGGATGAACTTCTATGGCTACACCTTC.

The CDR3 sequence: CASSLAGGPDEQYF. The CDR3 coding sequence is TGTGCCAGCTCCCTAGCGGGAGGGCCCGACGAGCAGTACTTC. The chain is built from TRBV19 and TRBJ2-7; 12 nucleotides agree with TRBD2. The junction had 8 bases not matched to a gene; V was cut back by 9 bases and J by 5 bases. CDR3 length: 14 amino acids. The germline V gene has CDR1 LNHDA and CDR2 SQIVND (reference sequence). Full variable domain (remainder filled in from reference TRBV19 and TRBJ2-7): DGGITQSPKYLFRKEGQNVTLSCEQNLNHDAMYWYRQDPGQGLRLIYYSQIVNDFQKGDIAEGYSVSREKKESFPLTVTSAQKNPTAFYLCASSLAGGPDEQYFGPGTRLTVT.

The gene calls are TRBV5-4 and TRBJ2-2, with D possibly TRBD2 on 5 matching bases. V was trimmed by 0 bases and J by 4 bases, leaving 13 bases between them. Per germline, CDR1 SGHNT and CDR2 YYREEE (reference sequence). CDR3 size: 16 residues. This CDR3 reads CASSLAYSETTGELFF. Written as DNA, the CDR3 is TGTGCCAGCAGCTTGGCTTATAGCGAAACCACCGGGGAGCTGTTTTTT.

The J gene is TRBJ1-1, the V gene TRBV7-9; 9 bases are shared with TRBD1. The CDR3 is 14 residues long. J gave up 11 bases and V 3 bases, and 10 bases lay outside the gene matches. CDR1 is SEHNR, CDR2 FQNEAQ, per germline (reference sequence). The CDR3 DNA reads as TGTGCCAGCAGCTTGTATAGCGGGACAGGGTGGGCTTTCTTT. This sequence encodes CASSLYSGTGWAFF. The full variable domain, rest sourced from reference TRBV7-9 and TRBJ1-1, is DTGVSQNPRHKITKRGQNVTFRCDPISEHNRLYWYRQTLGQGPEFLTYFQNEAQLEKSRLLSDRFSAERPKGSFSTLEIQRTEQGDSAMYLCASSLYSGTGWAFFGQGTRLTVV.

This rearrangement joins TRBV6-5 to TRBJ2-3; either TRBD1 or TRBD2 may fit D (6 bases each). The CDR3 consists of 14 residues. Germline V gives CDR1 MNHEY, CDR2 SVGAGI. V was cut by 1 base and J by 6 bases, with 11 bases left in between. CDR3 nucleotide sequence: TGTGCCAGCAGTTACTACCTAGGGGGGGATACGCAGTATTTT. Translating gives CASSYYLGGDTQYF.

The CDR3 DNA follows: TGTGCCAGCAGCCGGGGACTTGGGGAAGGCGGGGAGCTGTTTTTT. It codes for CASSRGLGEGGELFF. J is TRBJ2-2 and V is TRBV5-8; D might be TRBD2 (6 bases). The CDR3 consists of 15 residues. V lost 4 bases and J lost 7, with 17 bases in between. Germline V gives CDR1 SGHTS, CDR2 YDEGEE. The full variable domain, its missing parts supplied by reference TRBV5-8 and TRBJ2-2, is EAGVTQSPTHLIKTRGQQATLRCSPISGHTSVYWYQQALGLGLQFLLWYDEGEERNRGNFPPRFSGRQFPNYSSELNVNALELEDSALYLCASSRGLGEGGELFFGEGSRLTVL.

V usage is TRBV25-1 and J usage is TRBJ1-5; TRBD1 matches at 10 bases. Trimming removed 6 bases from V and 4 bases from J; junction bases left unmatched: 0. The germline V gene has CDR1 MGHDK and CDR2 SYGVNS. The CDR3 contains 13 residues. The CDR3 nucleotides read TGTGCCAGCAGGGGACAGGGGAATCAGCCCCAGCATTTT. This encodes CASRGQGNQPQHF.